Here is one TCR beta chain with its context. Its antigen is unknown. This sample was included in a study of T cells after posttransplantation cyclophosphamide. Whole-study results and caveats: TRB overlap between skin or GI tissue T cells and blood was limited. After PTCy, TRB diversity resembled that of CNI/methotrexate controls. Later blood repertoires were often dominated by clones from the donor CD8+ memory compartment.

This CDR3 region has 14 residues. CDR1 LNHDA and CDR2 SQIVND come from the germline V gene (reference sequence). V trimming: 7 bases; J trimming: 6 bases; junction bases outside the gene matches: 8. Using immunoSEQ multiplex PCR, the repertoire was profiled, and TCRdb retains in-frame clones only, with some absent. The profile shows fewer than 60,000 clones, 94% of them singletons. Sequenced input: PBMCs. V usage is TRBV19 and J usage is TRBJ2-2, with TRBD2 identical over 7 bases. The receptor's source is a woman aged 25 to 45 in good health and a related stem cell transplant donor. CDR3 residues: CASTPTSAPGELFF. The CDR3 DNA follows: TGTGCCAGTACCCCTACTAGCGCACCCGGGGAGCTGTTTTTT.